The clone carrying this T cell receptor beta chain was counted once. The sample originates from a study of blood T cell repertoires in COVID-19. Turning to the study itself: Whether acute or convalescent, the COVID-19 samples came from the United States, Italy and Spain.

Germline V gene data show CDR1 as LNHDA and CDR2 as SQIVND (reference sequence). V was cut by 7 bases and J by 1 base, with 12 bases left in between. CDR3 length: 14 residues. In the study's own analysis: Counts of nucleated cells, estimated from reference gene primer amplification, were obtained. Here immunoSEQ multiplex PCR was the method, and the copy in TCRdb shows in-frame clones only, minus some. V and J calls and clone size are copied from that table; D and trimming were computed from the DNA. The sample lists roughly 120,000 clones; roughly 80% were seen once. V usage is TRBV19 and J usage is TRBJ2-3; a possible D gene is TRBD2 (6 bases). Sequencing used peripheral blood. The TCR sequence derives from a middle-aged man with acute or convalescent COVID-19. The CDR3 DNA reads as TGTGCCAGTACCCCCCCGGGGGGCACAGATACGCAGTATTTT. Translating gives CASTPPGGTDTQYF.